What follows are 23 T cell receptor beta chains derived from one specimen sequenced in a study of cytomegalovirus exposure and HLA in healthy donors (dated by TCRdb to about 2017). The library was prepared using the immunoSEQ multiplex PCR assay. For the multiplex PCR, a mixture combining 60 forward primers for TCR Vbeta segments and 13 reverse primers for TCR Jbeta segments was used. TCRdb holds this immuneACCESS table with in-frame rearrangements only. Some clones are missing; in checked studies, unresolved V genes explain under half, and the rest has no known cause. The sample table includes around 140,000 clones. The ten largest clones take up 0.75% to 1% of the sample. Sequenced material: PBMCs. The receptors originated from a male donor in good health and CMV-seronegative.

Of note for this clone: Compared with germline, one end of the junction differs, possibly owing to a read error. The rearrangement uses TRBV30 and TRBJ2-7, with 9 positions matching TRBD2. CDR3 length equals 15 residues. Looked up from germline, CDR1 is GTSNPN and CDR2 is SVGIG (reference sequence). CDR3 sequence reads: CAGSGAGGDLYEQYF. Here the CDR3 DNA reads TGTGCCGGGAGCGGAGCGGGAGGAGACCTATACGAGCAGTACTTC.

The chain has TRBV9 and TRBJ2-5; the D gene is possibly TRBD1 (5 bases). The CDR3 extends over 15 amino acids. CDR1 is SGDLS and CDR2 is YYNGEE in the germline V gene. Trimming pared 4 bases from V and 4 bases from J, leaving 17 bases between. This CDR3 is CASSSKGLGLETQYF. The CDR3 DNA follows: TGTGCCAGCAGCTCCAAAGGCCTGGGGCTAGAGACCCAGTACTTC.

The CDR3 reads CATSAFVGQGEAFF. The CDR3, as DNA: TGTGCCACCAGCGCATTTGTGGGACAGGGAGAAGCTTTCTTT. The chain carries TRBV15 and TRBJ1-1, with 9 nucleotides matching TRBD1. The V segment lost 5 bases and the J segment 8 bases; nucleotides outside the gene matches: 9. The germline CDR1 and CDR2 sequences are LNHNV and YYDKDF (reference sequence). The CDR3 sequence is 14 residues long.

This rearrangement joins TRBV2 to TRBJ1-5; 8 bases are shared with TRBD1. Looked up from germline, CDR1 is SNHLY and CDR2 is FYNNEI. CDR3 size: 14 residues. V lost 5 bases, J lost 5 bases, and 5 bases stayed unmatched. The CDR3 nucleotides are TGTGCCAGCAGTTCTCAGGGGGCCTATCAGCCCCAGCATTTT. Translated, it gives CASSSQGAYQPQHF.

The rearrangement joins TRBV15 to TRBJ1-4; the D gene is possibly TRBD1 (5 bases). Germline V gene data show CDR1 as LNHNV and CDR2 as YYDKDF (reference sequence). There are 15 residues in the CDR3. With 3 bases removed from V and 5 bases from J, the gap between germline ends came to 13 bases. The CDR3 region has the DNA TGTGCCACCAGCAGGCTCCGACAGTCCAATGAAAAACTGTTTTTT. It is translated as CATSRLRQSNEKLFF.

The chain uses TRBV5-1 and TRBJ2-1; D remains ambiguous. This CDR3 region has 14 residues. Germline lookup yields CDR1 SGHRS and CDR2 YFSETQ. The V end lost 5 bases, the J end lost 5 bases, and 14 bases lay between the germline ends. The CDR3 region is CASRARRENNEQFF. The CDR3, as DNA: TGCGCCAGCAGGGCGAGGAGAGAGAACAATGAGCAGTTCTTC.

The V call is TRBV5-1, the J call TRBJ2-5, with 9 positions matching TRBD2. CDR3 length: 15 residues. After removal of 0 bases from V and 5 bases from J, the junction contained 5 bases not matched to a gene. CDR1 is SGHRS, CDR2 YFSETQ, per germline. The CDR3 here is CASSLARGGRETQYF. CDR3 DNA: TGCGCCAGCAGCTTGGCGCGGGGGGGCCGGGAGACCCAGTACTTC.

The chain is built from TRBV11-2 and TRBJ2-7; D unresolved. V was clipped by 5 bases and J by 5 bases, with 4 bases between them. This CDR3 spans 10 amino acids. The germline V gene has CDR1 SGHAT and CDR2 FQNNGV. The CDR3 DNA follows: TGTGCCAGCAGCCCTGACGAGCAGTACTTC. As protein: CASSPDEQYF.

The J gene is TRBJ2-7, the V gene TRBV5-6, with 7 positions matching TRBD1. V shed 3 bases and J 1 base; nucleotides not matched to a gene: 4. The CDR3 sequence is 14 residues long. The V gene's germline CDR1 is SGHDT and CDR2 YYEEEE. The CDR3 is CASSWTGQSYEQYF. The CDR3 bases are TGTGCCAGCAGCTGGACAGGCCAATCCTACGAGCAGTACTTC.

The chain recombines TRBV30 with TRBJ2-4; possibly TRBD2 for D (6 bases). The CDR3 loop spans 12 amino acids. Germline CDR1 GTSNPN, CDR2 SVGIG (reference sequence). V lost 1 base to trimming and J lost 9 bases, with 10 bases between them. Here the CDR3 reads CAWSGTIGIQYF. In DNA, the CDR3 is TGTGCCTGGAGTGGGACTATTGGCATTCAGTACTTC.

J is TRBJ1-4 and V is TRBV30; TRBD1 is a possible D gene (5 bases). CDR1 and CDR2 (germline): GTSNPN, SVGIG (reference sequence). Deletions cut 3 bases from V and 0 bases from J, with 11 bases between. The CDR3 totals 15 residues. CDR3: CAWSFRGATNEKLFF. CDR3 nucleotide sequence: TGTGCCTGGAGCTTCCGGGGGGCAACTAATGAAAAACTGTTTTTT. The full variable domain, its missing parts supplied by reference TRBV30 and TRBJ1-4, is SQTIHQWPATLVQPVGSPLSLECTVEGTSNPNLYWYRQAAGRGLQLLFYSVGIGQISSEVPQNLSASRPQDRQFILSSKKLLLSDSGFYLCAWSFRGATNEKLFFGSGTQLSVL.

This chain uses TRBV30 with TRBJ1-3; D unclear. Germline loops: CDR1 GTSNPN, CDR2 SVGIG (reference sequence). V shed 0 bases and J shed 0 bases, with 12 bases lying between them. This CDR3 has 16 residues. In DNA, the CDR3 is TGTGCCTGGAGTGTAAGGGTAGGAGGCTCTGGAAACACCATATATTTT. It yields the protein CAWSVRVGGSGNTIYF.

This chain connects TRBV18 to TRBJ2-1; the match to TRBD2 covers 9 bases. This CDR3 is built from 17 residues. CDR1 KGHSH and CDR2 LQKENI come from the germline V gene. J lost 6 bases, V lost 0 bases, and 9 bases had no gene match. The CDR3 sequence: CASSPPFSSGDSNEQFF. DNA for the CDR3: TGTGCCAGCTCACCACCGTTTTCTAGCGGGGACAGCAATGAGCAGTTCTTC. Complete variable domain (other parts from reference TRBV18 and TRBJ2-1): NAGVMQNPRHLVRRRGQEARLRCSPMKGHSHVYWYRQLPEEGLKFMVYLQKENIIDESGMPKERFSAEFPKEGPSILRIQQVVRGDSAAYFCASSPPFSSGDSNEQFFGPGTRLTVL.

This chain connects TRBV27 to TRBJ1-5; unclear D gene. With 6 bases removed from V and 3 bases from J, the gap between germline ends came to 12 bases. Germline CDR1 MNHEY, CDR2 SMNVEV (reference sequence). The CDR3 is 14 amino acids. The CDR3 is CASSLRGFNQPQHF. CDR3 coding DNA: TGTGCCAGCAGCCTTAGAGGGTTCAATCAGCCCCAGCATTTT.

CDR3 amino acids: CASSLRGGLNNSPLHF. The CDR3 bases are TGTGCCAGCAGCTTGCGCGGGGGCTTAAATAATTCACCCCTCCACTTT. V and J are TRBV5-4 and TRBJ1-6, with D possibly TRBD1 on 6 matching bases. The CDR3 is 16 amino acids. Trimming took off 1 base at V and 5 bases at J, with 13 bases between the two ends. Germline V CDR1 and CDR2: SGHNT, YYREEE (reference sequence).

This chain links TRBV6-1 with TRBJ1-1; D is undetermined. The V gene lost 3 bases and the J gene lost 0 bases, with 11 bases spanning the gap. CDR1 MNHNS and CDR2 SASEGT come from the germline V gene. CDR3 length: 15 residues. CDR3 region: CASSEWRLLNTEAFF. CDR3 nucleotides: TGTGCCAGCAGTGAGTGGCGACTACTGAACACTGAAGCTTTCTTT.

This chain connects TRBV6-5 to TRBJ1-5; TRBD1 is a possible D gene (6 bases). CDR1 MNHEY and CDR2 SVGAGI come from the germline V gene. CDR3 size: 15 residues. The ends were cut back, 6 bases at V and 0 bases at J, with 12 bases in the middle. CDR3 loop: CASRSDRNSNQPQHF. In DNA form, the CDR3 reads TGTGCCAGCAGAAGTGACAGGAATAGCAATCAGCCCCAGCATTTT.

This chain links TRBV27 with TRBJ1-2; TRBD1 might be the D (5 bases). This CDR3 has 13 residues. The germline V gene has CDR1 MNHEY and CDR2 SMNVEV (reference sequence). Trimming left V 11 bases short and J 6 bases short, with 19 bases between. The CDR3 coding sequence is TGTGCCTCTAGGCAGGGTCGGTACGATGGCTACACCTTC. This translates into CASRQGRYDGYTF.

This chain joins TRBV7-3 and TRBJ2-5; 8 nucleotides agree with TRBD2. Germline values: CDR1 SGHTA, CDR2 FQGTGA. J gave up 4 bases and V 5 bases, and 6 bases lay outside the gene matches. The CDR3 sequence is 14 residues long. CDR3: CASSPGGGTETQYF. DNA for the CDR3: TGTGCCAGCAGCCCCGGGGGGGGAACAGAGACCCAGTACTTC. Supplemented by reference TRBV7-3 and TRBJ2-5, the full variable domain reads GAGVSQTPSNKVTEKGKYVELRCDPISGHTALYWYRQSLGQGPEFLIYFQGTGAADDSGLPNDRFFAVRPEGSVSTLKIQRTERGDSAVYLCASSPGGGTETQYFGPGTRLLVL.

The gene calls are TRBV6-1 and TRBJ1-4; 7 bases are a match to TRBD1. Germline values: CDR1 MNHNS, CDR2 SASEGT. The CDR3 sequence is 13 residues long. Losses at the gene ends were 6 bases for V and 7 bases for J; bases not matched to a gene: 5. CDR3 residues: CASSRQGGEKLFF. The CDR3 coding sequence is TGTGCCAGCAGCCGACAGGGAGGTGAAAAACTGTTTTTT.

The chain carries TRBV7-2 and TRBJ2-1, with unresolved D. The V and J ends lost 1 base and 0 bases respectively, with 10 bases between them. The CDR3 runs 16 residues. CDR1 and CDR2 (germline): SGHTA, FQGNSA. CDR3 sequence (DNA): TGTGCCAGCAGCTTAGGACTCCTGAGCTCCTACAATGAGCAGTTCTTC. Translated, it gives CASSLGLLSSYNEQFF.

The chain employs TRBV19 and TRBJ1-5, with 10 bases matching TRBD1. The germline V gene has CDR1 LNHDA and CDR2 SQIVND (reference sequence). The ends lost 5 bases at V and 2 bases at J; junction bases unmatched: 9. The CDR3 covers 17 residues. CDR3 sequence (DNA): TGTGCCAGTAGTTTCCGACAGGGGGCGCAACGCAATCAGCCCCAGCATTTT. Translating gives CASSFRQGAQRNQPQHF.

The rearrangement links TRBV18 to TRBJ2-3; TRBD1 matches at 11 bases. In germline, CDR1 is KGHSH, CDR2 LQKENI. J lost 0 bases, V lost 2 bases, and 7 bases had no gene match. The CDR3 is made up of 18 amino acids. This CDR3 is CASSPGTGGRVSTDTQYF. Here the CDR3 DNA reads TGTGCCAGCTCACCAGGGACAGGGGGAAGAGTTAGCACAGATACGCAGTATTTT.